This T cell receptor (beta chain) is drawn from a study of blood T cell repertoires in COVID-19. Study-level information: The United States, Italy and Spain were the sources of the acute and convalescent COVID-19 samples. Sources were T cells, B-cell-depleted T cells, or PBMCs; the material itself was cDNA or gDNA.

V shed 3 bases and J 3 bases; nucleotides not matched to a gene: 6. The CDR3 has 16 residues. The germline CDR1 and CDR2 sequences are KGHSH and LQKENI. Per the original methods: From reference gene primer amplification, estimates of nucleated cell counts were derived. TCRdb's table, derived via immunoSEQ multiplex PCR, lists solely in-frame clones and lacks some. Clone size and the V and J calls come from that table; the DNA yielded D and trimming. The table has about 55,000 clones, 88% seen once. The sequence came from a man in his sixties with active COVID-19. The chain recombines TRBV18 with TRBJ2-3; 10 nucleotides line up with TRBD2. Sequencing was carried out using peripheral blood. The CDR3 protein is CASSPPSGSPTDTQYF. For the CDR3, the DNA is TGTGCCAGCTCACCGCCTAGCGGGAGTCCGACAGATACGCAGTATTTT.